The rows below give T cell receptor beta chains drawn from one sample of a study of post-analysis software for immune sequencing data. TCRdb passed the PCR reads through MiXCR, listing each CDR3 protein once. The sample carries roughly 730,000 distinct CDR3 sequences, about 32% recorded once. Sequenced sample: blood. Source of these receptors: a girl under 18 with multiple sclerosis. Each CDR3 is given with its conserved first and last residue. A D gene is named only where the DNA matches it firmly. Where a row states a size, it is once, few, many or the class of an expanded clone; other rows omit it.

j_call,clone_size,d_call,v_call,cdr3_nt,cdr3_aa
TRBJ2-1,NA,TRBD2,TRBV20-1,TGCAGTGCCACCTGGGGCGGGAGGCTTAACAATGAGCAGTTCTTC,CSATWGGRLNNEQFF
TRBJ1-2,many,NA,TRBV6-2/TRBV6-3,TGTGCCAGCAGTCTACAGGATAACTATGGCTACACCTTC,CASSLQDNYGYTF
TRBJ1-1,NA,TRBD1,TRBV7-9,TGTGCCACCCGCGGACAGGGGAGGACTGAAGCTTTCTTT,CATRGQGRTEAFF
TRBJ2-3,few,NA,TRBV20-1,TGCAGTGCGATCCCCGTGGGGGGTGGGGGCACAGATACGCAGTATTTT,CSAIPVGGGGTDTQYF
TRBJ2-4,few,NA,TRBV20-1,TGCAGTGCTAGATCCCCGGAGTTTAGAGCCAAAAACATTCAGTACTTC,CSARSPEFRAKNIQYF
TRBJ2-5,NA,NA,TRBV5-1,TGCGCCAGCAGCTTGGGCGTGTTTACGGGGGAGCAGTACTTC,CASSLGVFTGEQYF
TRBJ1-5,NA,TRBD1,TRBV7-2,TGTGCCAGCAGCCGTGGGGGAGGGGGCGGTCAGCCCCAGCATTTT,CASSRGGGGGQPQHF
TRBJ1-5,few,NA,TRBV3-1,TGTGCCAGCAGCCAAGATCTTACAATGGGTCAGCCCCAGCATTTT,CASSQDLTMGQPQHF
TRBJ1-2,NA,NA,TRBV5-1,TGCGCCAGCAGCTTGGGGACGGGGGTCGGCTACACCTTC,CASSLGTGVGYTF
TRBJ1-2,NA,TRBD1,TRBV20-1,TGCAGTGCTAGAGGAGGGACAGCTAACTATGGCTACACCTTC,CSARGGTANYGYTF
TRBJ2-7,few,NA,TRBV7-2,TGTGCCAGCAGCTTAGAGAGTTCGGGCGCGGGTGCGGGGTACGAGCAGTACTTC,CASSLESSGAGAGYEQYF
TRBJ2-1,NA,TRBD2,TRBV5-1,TGCGCCAGCAGCACGGGACTAGCGGGGACAAGAATCTCCTACAATGAGCAGTTCTTC,CASSTGLAGTRISYNEQFF
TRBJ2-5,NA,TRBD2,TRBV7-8,TGTGCCAGCAGCTTAGATTCCAGACTAGCGGGAGGGCCCGGGTCACAGACCCAGTACTTC,CASSLDSRLAGGPGSQTQYF
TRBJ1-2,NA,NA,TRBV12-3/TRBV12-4,TGTGCCAGCAGCCATCTAAGGTTACCGGGAGGCTACACCTTC,CASSHLRLPGGYTF
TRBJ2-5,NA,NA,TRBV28,TGTGCCAGCAGGTTTGGGGGTCTTAGGACCCAGTACTTC,CASRFGGLRTQYF
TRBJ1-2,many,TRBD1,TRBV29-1,TGCAGTGGGGGACAGGGCAATGGCTACACCTTC,CSGGQGNGYTF
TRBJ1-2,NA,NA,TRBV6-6,TGTGCCAGCAGCCTCGCGTCCTTATATGGCTACACCTTC,CASSLASLYGYTF
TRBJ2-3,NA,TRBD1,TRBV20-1,TGCAGTGGGGGTAGTAGGGGGCTTGGAGATACGCAGTATTTT,CSGGSRGLGDTQYF
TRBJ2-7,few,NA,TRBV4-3,TGCGCCAGCAGCACGACTCGAGGCTCCACCTACGAGCAGTACTTC,CASSTTRGSTYEQYF
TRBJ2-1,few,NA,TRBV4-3,TGCGCCAGCAGCCAAGTCTCGGGGGGCAAATACAATGAGCAGTTCTTC,CASSQVSGGKYNEQFF
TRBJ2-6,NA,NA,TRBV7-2,TGTGCCAGCAGCCCTCGCTGGGTCTCTGGGGCCAACGTCCTGACTTTC,CASSPRWVSGANVLTF
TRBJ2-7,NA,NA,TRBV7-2,TGTGCCAGCAGCTTATCCCTACAGGATTCCTACGAGCAGTACTTC,CASSLSLQDSYEQYF
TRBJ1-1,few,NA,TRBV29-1,TGCAGCGTGGACTTAGGGCAGGGAAAGAACACTGAAGCTTTCTTT,CSVDLGQGKNTEAFF
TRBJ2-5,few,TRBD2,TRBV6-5,TGTGCCAGCAGTTACCTTAGCGGGCTGGAGACCCAGTACTTC,CASSYLSGLETQYF
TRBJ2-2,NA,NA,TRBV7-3,TGTGCCAGCAGCTTAAGGGCCGAGGGGGACGCCGTATCGAACACCGGGGAGCTGTTTTTT,CASSLRAEGDAVSNTGELFF
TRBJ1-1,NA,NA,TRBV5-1,TGCGCCAGCAGCTTGGCGGGACGCTTGAACACTGAAGCTTTCTTT,CASSLAGRLNTEAFF
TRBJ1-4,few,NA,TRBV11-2,TGTGCCAGCAGCCAAGACACGATTGAAGGACCTTTGAACCCTAATGAAAAACTGTTTTTT,CASSQDTIEGPLNPNEKLFF
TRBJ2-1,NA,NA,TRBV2,TGTGCCAGCAGTGAAGGGGGGTTTATGGGGACTGGGCAGTTCTTC,CASSEGGFMGTGQFF
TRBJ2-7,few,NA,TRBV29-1,TGCAGCGTTGTGTGGGGAGGCGAGCAGTACTTC,CSVVWGGEQYF
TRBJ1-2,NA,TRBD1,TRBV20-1,TGCAGTGCTAAGGACAGGGGACTTCGCTATGGCTACACCTTC,CSAKDRGLRYGYTF
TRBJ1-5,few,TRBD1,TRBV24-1,TGTGCCACCGACCGGGACAGCCATCAGCCCCAGCATTTT,CATDRDSHQPQHF
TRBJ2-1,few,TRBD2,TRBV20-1,TGCAGTGCTGACCCGACTAGCGCCTACAATGAGCAGTTCTTC,CSADPTSAYNEQFF
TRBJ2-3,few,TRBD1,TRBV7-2,TGTGCCAGCAGCTACTACAGGGGCCTTAGCACAGATACGCAGTATTTT,CASSYYRGLSTDTQYF
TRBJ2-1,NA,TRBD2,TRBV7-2,TGTGCCAGCAGCCCCCGGACTAGGGTGTATGAGCAGTTCTTC,CASSPRTRVYEQFF
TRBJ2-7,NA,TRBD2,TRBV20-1,TGCAGTGCTAGGAGGCTAGCGGGAAGGTACGAGCAGTACTTC,CSARRLAGRYEQYF
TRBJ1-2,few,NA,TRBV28,TGTGCCAGCACCGGATGGGGGGGGGATGGCTACACCTTC,CASTGWGGDGYTF
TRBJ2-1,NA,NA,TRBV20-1,TGCAGTGCTAGGGACCCGACAGAGAGCTCCTACAATGAGCAGTTCTTC,CSARDPTESSYNEQFF
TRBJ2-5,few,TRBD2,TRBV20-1,TGCAGTGCACCGGGACTAGCGGGGGTGGAGACCCAGTACTTC,CSAPGLAGVETQYF
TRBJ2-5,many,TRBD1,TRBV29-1,TGCAGCGTTGGACAGGGGGCTACAGAGACCCAGTACTTC,CSVGQGATETQYF
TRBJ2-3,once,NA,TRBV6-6,TGTGCCAGCAGCCAATGGCCACCTGCTAGCACAGATACGCAGTATTTT,CASSQWPPASTDTQYF
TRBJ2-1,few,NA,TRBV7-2,TGTGCCAGCAGCTCGTTGGGCGTTGGCGATGAGCAGTTCTTC,CASSSLGVGDEQFF
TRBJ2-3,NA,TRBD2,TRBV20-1,TGCAGTGCTGGGGGGGGTCTAGCGAACCGCCCCACAGATACGCAGTATTTT,CSAGGGLANRPTDTQYF
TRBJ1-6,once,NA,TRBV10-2,TGCGCCAGCAGTGATAATTGGGATTCACCCCTCCACTTT,CASSDNWDSPLHF
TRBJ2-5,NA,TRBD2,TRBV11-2,TGTGCCAGCAGCTTCCTGACTAGCTGGGAGACCCAGTACTTC,CASSFLTSWETQYF
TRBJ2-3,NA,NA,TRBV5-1,TGCGCCAGCAGCTTGAAGGTCACAGATACGCAGTATTTT,CASSLKVTDTQYF
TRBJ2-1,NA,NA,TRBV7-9,TGTGCCAGCAACTCCGGGCTGGGCAATGAGCAGTTCTTC,CASNSGLGNEQFF
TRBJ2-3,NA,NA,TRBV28,TGTGCCAGCAGTACTAATCGTTGGGCTAGCACAGATACGCAGTATTTT,CASSTNRWASTDTQYF
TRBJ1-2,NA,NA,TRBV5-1,TGCGCCAGCAGCGCCAGCCGGGATTCGGGGTATGGCTACACCTTC,CASSASRDSGYGYTF
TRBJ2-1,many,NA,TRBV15,TGTGCCACCAGCAGAGTCCGGAGCCTGTTAGCGGATGAGCAGTTCTTC,CATSRVRSLLADEQFF
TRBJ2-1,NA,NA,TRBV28,TGTGCCAGCAGTTTAGTAGCCAGCCACAATGAGCAGTTCTTC,CASSLVASHNEQFF
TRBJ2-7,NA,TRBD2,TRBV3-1,TGTGCCAGCAGCCAGCGGACTAGCGGGAGGTTCCACGAGCAGTACTTC,CASSQRTSGRFHEQYF
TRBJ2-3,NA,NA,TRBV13,TGTGCCAGCAGCCTCGTGGAGGGTACGCAGTATTTT,CASSLVEGTQYF